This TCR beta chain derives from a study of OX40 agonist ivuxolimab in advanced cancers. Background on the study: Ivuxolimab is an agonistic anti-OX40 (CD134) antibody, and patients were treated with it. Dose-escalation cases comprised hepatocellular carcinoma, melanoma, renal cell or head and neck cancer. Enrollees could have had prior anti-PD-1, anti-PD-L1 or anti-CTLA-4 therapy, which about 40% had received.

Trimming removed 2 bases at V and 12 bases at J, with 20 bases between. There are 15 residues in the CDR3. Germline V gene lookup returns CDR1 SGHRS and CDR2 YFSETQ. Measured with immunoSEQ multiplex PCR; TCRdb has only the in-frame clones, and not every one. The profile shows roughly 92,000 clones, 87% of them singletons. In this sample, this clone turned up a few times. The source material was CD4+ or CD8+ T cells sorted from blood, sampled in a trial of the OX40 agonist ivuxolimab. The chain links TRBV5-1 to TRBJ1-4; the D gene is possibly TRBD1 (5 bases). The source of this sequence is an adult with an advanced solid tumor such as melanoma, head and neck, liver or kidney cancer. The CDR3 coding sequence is TGCGCCAGCAGCTTAATCGGGACGGTTGGTTCGGAACTGTTTTTT. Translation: CASSLIGTVGSELFF.